This T cell receptor (beta chain) was sequenced for a study of T cell responses to AZD1222 COVID-19 vaccine. Overall study results and limits: Repertoire samples came only from after the peak T cell response. Spike-specific TCR breadth and depth were elevated following two AZD1222 doses. Clonal diversity was possibly underestimated, and the donors were mostly white British, with more females.

Repertoires were generated with immunoSEQ multiplex PCR, while TCRdb's copy carries only in-frame clones and drops some. Counted here are under 80,000 clones, approximately 85% occurring once; the ten biggest clones make up over 20%. As concerns this clone: What it binds is unknown.

V was clipped by 6 bases and J by 5 bases, with 9 bases between them. This CDR3 contains 11 residues. Germline-derived CDR1 and CDR2 are DFQATT and SNEGSKA (reference sequence). This TCR derives from an adult in good health. J is TRBJ2-3 and V is TRBV20-1; unclear D gene. This specimen consisted of peripheral blood, obtained on day 0 of MenACWY control vaccination. The CDR3 loop reads CSALGGDTQYF. The CDR3 DNA reads as TGCAGTGCCCTAGGCGGAGATACGCAGTATTTT.